This T cell receptor (beta chain) was found in a study of blood T cell repertoires in COVID-19. Across the whole study: Italy, Spain and the United States were the sources of the convalescent and acute COVID-19 samples. Sources were T cells, B-cell-depleted T cells, or PBMCs; the material itself was cDNA or gDNA.

V shed 3 bases, J shed 12 bases, and the junction held 4 bases outside the gene matches. CDR1 SGHTA and CDR2 FQGNSA come from the germline V gene. CDR3 length equals 12 residues. In the original workflow: Cell counts per sample came from amplifying reference gene primers. Sequenced by immunoSEQ multiplex PCR; TCRdb stores in-frame clones only, minus some. That table furnishes V, J and clone size, whereas the DNA furnished D and trimming. In the table there are under 200,000 clones, 65% to 90% of which are singletons. This sequence originates from a man aged 55 to 70 with acute or convalescent COVID-19. The chain is built from TRBV7-2 and TRBJ2-3, with 9 bases aligning to TRBD1. What was sequenced was peripheral blood. The CDR3 DNA sequence: TGTGCCAGCAGCTTTTCGACAGGGGGACAGTATTTT. This encodes CASSFSTGGQYF.